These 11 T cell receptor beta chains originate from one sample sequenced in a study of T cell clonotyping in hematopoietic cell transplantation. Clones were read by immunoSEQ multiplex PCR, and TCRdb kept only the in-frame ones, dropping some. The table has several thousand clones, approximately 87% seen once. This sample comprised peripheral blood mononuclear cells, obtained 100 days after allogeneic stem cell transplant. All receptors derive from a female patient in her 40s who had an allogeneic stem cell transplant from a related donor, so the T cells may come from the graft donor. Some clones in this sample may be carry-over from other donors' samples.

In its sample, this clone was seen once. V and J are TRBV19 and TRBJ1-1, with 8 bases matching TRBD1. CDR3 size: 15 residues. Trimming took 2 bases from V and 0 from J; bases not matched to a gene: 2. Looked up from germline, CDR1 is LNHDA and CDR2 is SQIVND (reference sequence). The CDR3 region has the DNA TGTGCCAGTAGTATAAACAGGGGGTTGAACACTGAAGCTTTCTTT. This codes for CASSINRGLNTEAFF.

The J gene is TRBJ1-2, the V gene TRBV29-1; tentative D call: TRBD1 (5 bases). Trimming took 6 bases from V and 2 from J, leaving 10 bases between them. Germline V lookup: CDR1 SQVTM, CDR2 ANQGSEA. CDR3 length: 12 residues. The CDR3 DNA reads TGCAGCGTCGGGGACCGAAACTATGGCTACACCTTC. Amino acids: CSVGDRNYGYTF.

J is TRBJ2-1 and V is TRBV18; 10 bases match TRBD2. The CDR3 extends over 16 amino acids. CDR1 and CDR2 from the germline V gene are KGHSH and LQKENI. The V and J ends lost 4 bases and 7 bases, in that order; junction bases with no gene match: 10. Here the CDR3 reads CASSLSLAGAENEQFF. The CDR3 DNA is TGTGCCAGCTCACTTTCCCTAGCGGGAGCGGAGAATGAGCAGTTCTTC.

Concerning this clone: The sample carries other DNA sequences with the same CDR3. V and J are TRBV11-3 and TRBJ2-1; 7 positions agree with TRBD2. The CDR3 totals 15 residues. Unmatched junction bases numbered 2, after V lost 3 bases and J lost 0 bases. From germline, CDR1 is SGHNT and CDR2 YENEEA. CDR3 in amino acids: CASSLGGSSYNEQFF. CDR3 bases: TGTGCCAGCAGCTTGGGCGGGAGCTCCTACAATGAGCAGTTCTTC.

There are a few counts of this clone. CDR3 residues: CSVGSRLRNTEAFF. The CDR3 nucleotides read TGCAGCGTCGGATCCAGGTTGCGGAACACTGAAGCTTTCTTT. The chain employs TRBV29-1 and TRBJ1-1; D is undetermined. The germline CDR1 and CDR2 sequences are SQVTM and ANQGSEA. V was clipped by 6 bases and J by 1 base, with 15 bases between them. The CDR3 has 14 residues.

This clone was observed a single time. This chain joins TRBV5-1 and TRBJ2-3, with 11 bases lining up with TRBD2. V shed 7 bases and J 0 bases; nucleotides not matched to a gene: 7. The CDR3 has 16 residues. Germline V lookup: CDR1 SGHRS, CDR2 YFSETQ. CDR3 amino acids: CASRRLAGYSTDTQYF. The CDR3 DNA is TGCGCCAGCCGACGACTAGCGGGATATAGCACAGATACGCAGTATTTT. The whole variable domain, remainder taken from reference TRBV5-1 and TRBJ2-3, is KAGVTQTPRYLIKTRGQQVTLSCSPISGHRSVSWYQQTPGQGLQFLFEYFSETQRNKGNFPGRFSGRQFSNSRSEMNVSTLELGDSALYLCASRRLAGYSTDTQYFGPGTRLTVL.

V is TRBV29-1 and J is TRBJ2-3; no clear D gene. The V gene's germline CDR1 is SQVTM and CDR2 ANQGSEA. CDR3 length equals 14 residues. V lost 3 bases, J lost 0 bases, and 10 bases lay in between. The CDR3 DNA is TGCAGCGTTGACTCGACATATAGCACAGATACGCAGTATTTT. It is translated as CSVDSTYSTDTQYF.

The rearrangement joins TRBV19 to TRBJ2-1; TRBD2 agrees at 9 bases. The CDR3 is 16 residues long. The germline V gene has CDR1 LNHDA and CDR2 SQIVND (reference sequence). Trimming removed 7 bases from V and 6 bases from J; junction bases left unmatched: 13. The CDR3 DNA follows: TGTGCCAGTACCCCTCCGGGTAGCGGGAGTTTCAATGAGCAGTTCTTC. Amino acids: CASTPPGSGSFNEQFF. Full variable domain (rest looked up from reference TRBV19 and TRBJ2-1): DGGITQSPKYLFRKEGQNVTLSCEQNLNHDAMYWYRQDPGQGLRLIYYSQIVNDFQKGDIAEGYSVSREKKESFPLTVTSAQKNPTAFYLCASTPPGSGSFNEQFFGPGTRLTVL.

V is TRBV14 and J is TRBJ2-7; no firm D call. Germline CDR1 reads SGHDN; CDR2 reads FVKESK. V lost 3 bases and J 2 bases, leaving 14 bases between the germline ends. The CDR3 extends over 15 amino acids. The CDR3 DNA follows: TGTGCCAGCAGCCATGGCTCGACACCAACCTACGAGCAGTACTTC. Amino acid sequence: CASSHGSTPTYEQYF. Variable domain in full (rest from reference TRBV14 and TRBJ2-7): EAGVTQFPSHSVIEKGQTVTLRCDPISGHDNLYWYRRVMGKEIKFLLHFVKESKQDESGMPNNRFLAERTGGTYSTLKVQPAELEDSGVYFCASSHGSTPTYEQYFGPGTRLTVT.

CDR3 DNA sequence: TGTGCCAGCTGCACCGGGACGGTTAGCAATCAGCCCCAGCATTTT. Protein: CASCTGTVSNQPQHF. The chain carries TRBV28 and TRBJ1-5; maybe TRBD1 (5 bases). From germline, CDR1 is MDHEN and CDR2 SYDVKM. V gave up 8 bases and J gave up 0 bases, with 14 bases separating them. The CDR3 length is 15 residues.

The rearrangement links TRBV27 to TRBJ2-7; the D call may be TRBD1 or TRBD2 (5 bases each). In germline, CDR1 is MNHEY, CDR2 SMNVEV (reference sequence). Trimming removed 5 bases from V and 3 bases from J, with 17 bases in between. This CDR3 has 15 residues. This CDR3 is CASSPKSGRYYEQYF. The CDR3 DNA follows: TGTGCCAGCAGTCCGAAATCGGGACGTTACTACGAGCAGTACTTC.